Following are 22 T cell receptor beta chains from one sample sequenced in a study of blood T cell repertoires in COVID-19. TCRdb's copy holds only in-frame clones and misses some; the assay was immunoSEQ multiplex PCR. The table shows approximately 150,000 clones, with just under 85% occurring only once. Material: PBMCs or T cells enriched from blood (not recorded which). The receptor source for this set is a woman in her thirties or forties who had recovered from COVID-19.

The chain recombines TRBV11-2 with TRBJ1-4; 8 bases line up with TRBD1. Looked up from germline, CDR1 is SGHAT and CDR2 is FQNNGV. Trimming at V came to 5 bases and at J to 4 bases, leaving 3 bases not matched to a gene. CDR3 length: 14 amino acids. DNA for the CDR3: TGTGCCAGCAGCCTCGACAGGGGTAATGAAAAACTGTTTTTT. Protein product: CASSLDRGNEKLFF.

This clone was seen only once. The chain is built from TRBV9 and TRBJ2-1; TRBD2 aligns across 8 bases. CDR3 length: 17 amino acids. Trimming took 4 bases from V and 6 from J; bases not matched to a gene: 15. CDR1 and CDR2 (germline): SGDLS, YYNGEE. The CDR3 reads CASSSQIGAGGPNEQFF. CDR3 sequence (DNA): TGTGCCAGCAGCTCCCAAATAGGGGCGGGAGGCCCCAATGAGCAGTTCTTC.

The table lists this clone with a few counts. This sequence joins TRBV19 and TRBJ1-2; 8 bases are a match to TRBD1. This CDR3 comprises 14 residues. Looked up from germline, CDR1 is LNHDA and CDR2 is SQIVND (reference sequence). After removal of 3 bases from V and 8 bases from J, the junction contained 8 bases not matched to a gene. DNA of the CDR3: TGTGCCAGTAGTATGCTGGACAGGGAAGGAGGCTACACCTTC. Translation gives CASSMLDREGGYTF.

The gene calls are TRBV6-2 or TRBV6-3 and TRBJ2-5; 12 bases line up with TRBD2. The CDR3 has 15 amino acids. With V trimmed by 5 bases and J by 7 bases, 8 bases remained unmatched. Germline V CDR1 and CDR2: MNHEY, SVGEGT. DNA for the CDR3: TGTGCCAGCAGTCTCCTAGCGGGGGGGCCGGTGACCCAGTACTTC. Residues: CASSLLAGGPVTQYF.

This clone was found once. The V gene is TRBV6-5, the J gene TRBJ2-7, with 9 bases that match TRBD1. The CDR3 runs to 14 residues. The V and J ends lost 6 bases and 4 bases, in that order; junction bases with no gene match: 7. Germline CDR1 and CDR2: MNHEY and SVGAGI. The CDR3 region is CASRPGQGPYEQYF. CDR3 bases: TGTGCCAGCAGGCCGGGACAGGGTCCGTACGAGCAGTACTTC.

This chain uses TRBV2 with TRBJ2-7; unclear D gene. The CDR3 sequence is 12 residues long. Trimming took 5 bases from V and 4 from J, leaving 9 bases between them. CDR1 is SNHLY and CDR2 is FYNNEI in the germline V gene. Here the CDR3 DNA reads TGTGCCAGCAGTAATTTAGATTACGAGCAGTACTTC. This encodes CASSNLDYEQYF. The whole variable domain, remainder taken from reference TRBV2 and TRBJ2-7, is EPEVTQTPSHQVTQMGQEVILRCVPISNHLYFYWYRQILGQKVEFLVSFYNNEISEKSEIFDDQFSVERPDGSNFTLKIRSTKLEDSAMYFCASSNLDYEQYFGPGTRLTVT.

The rearrangement links TRBV29-1 to TRBJ2-3, with D possibly TRBD1 on 6 matching bases. Germline V lookup: CDR1 SQVTM, CDR2 ANQGSEA. V shed 4 bases and J shed 1 base, with 9 bases lying between them. The CDR3 runs 13 residues. The DNA for the CDR3 is TGCAGCGTTGGGGCAGGGGGCACAGATACGCAGTATTTT. The encoded protein is CSVGAGGTDTQYF.

In this sample, this clone turned up many times. This sequence joins TRBV14 and TRBJ1-6; no reliable D call. CDR3 length equals 14 residues. The germline gives CDR1 SGHDN, CDR2 FVKESK. V lost 1 base to trimming and J lost 4 bases, with 5 bases between them. The CDR3: CASSQGRYNSPLHF. The CDR3 DNA is TGTGCCAGCAGCCAAGGCAGGTATAATTCACCCCTCCACTTT.

This sequence joins TRBV6-5 and TRBJ1-6; 9 nucleotides match TRBD1. CDR3 size: 14 residues. Germline CDR1 reads MNHEY; CDR2 reads SVGAGI. With 5 bases clipped from V and 10 bases from J, the junction kept 6 bases outside the gene matches. The CDR3 region has the DNA TGTGCCAGCAGTATGGGGGACAGGGTATCACCCCTCCACTTT. It encodes CASSMGDRVSPLHF.

The rearrangement links TRBV3-1 (or the pseudogene TRBV3-2) to TRBJ2-1; 7 positions match TRBD2. The CDR3 contains 15 residues. In germline, CDR1 is LGHDT, CDR2 YNNKEL (reference sequence). Trimming cost V 5 bases and J 3 bases; bases outside gene matches: 7. This CDR3 is CASSSVGGVYNEQFF. The DNA for the CDR3 is TGTGCCAGCAGCTCTGTGGGGGGGGTCTACAATGAGCAGTTCTTC.

The chain joins TRBV5-1 to TRBJ2-3; D not certain. V lost 2 bases and J lost 0, with 7 bases in between. The CDR3 totals 14 residues. Germline V CDR1 and CDR2: SGHRS, YFSETQ. The CDR3 DNA follows: TGCGCCAGCAGCTTCGCGGATAGCACAGATACGCAGTATTTT. Translation: CASSFADSTDTQYF.

In its sample, this clone was seen once. The V call is TRBV6-5, the J call TRBJ2-7, with 11 bases aligning to TRBD1. CDR3 length: 14 amino acids. Germline V gene data show CDR1 as MNHEY and CDR2 as SVGAGI. Trimming at V came to 3 bases and at J to 5 bases, leaving 3 bases not matched to a gene. The CDR3 spells CASSYGQGADEQYF. The CDR3 coding sequence is TGTGCCAGCAGTTATGGACAGGGGGCCGACGAGCAGTACTTC.

This clone appeared a few times. The rearrangement links TRBV11-3 to TRBJ2-1; TRBD1 might be the D (6 bases). The germline gives CDR1 SGHNT, CDR2 YENEEA. The CDR3 is 14 amino acids. Trimming left V 0 bases short and J 6 bases short, with 9 bases between. The DNA of the CDR3 is TGTGCCAGCAGCTTAGATACAGGGAGCAATGAGCAGTTCTTC. It specifies CASSLDTGSNEQFF.

This clone was counted once. V gene TRBV4-1 combines with J gene TRBJ1-2; TRBD1 matches at 7 bases. Germline CDR1 MGHRA, CDR2 YSYEKL. Trimming removed 2 bases from V and 7 bases from J; junction bases left unmatched: 13. CDR3 length: 16 residues. The CDR3 reads CASSQKIGQVDFGYTF. CDR3 DNA: TGCGCCAGCAGCCAAAAGATAGGACAGGTCGATTTTGGCTACACCTTC.

DNA of the CDR3: TGTGCCAGCAGTTCTACCGGGGTTATGGGCTATGGCTACACCTTC. Residues: CASSSTGVMGYGYTF. This chain links TRBV6-5 with TRBJ1-2; D gene uncertain. The CDR3 runs 15 residues. The V end lost 4 bases, the J end lost 4 bases, and 16 bases lay between the germline ends. Germline CDR1 reads MNHEY; CDR2 reads SVGAGI.

CDR3 coding DNA: TGCGCCAGCAGCCAAGACGTTCGCGGTACCTACAATGAGCAGTTCTTC. This gives the protein CASSQDVRGTYNEQFF. This sequence joins TRBV4-1 and TRBJ2-1; no clear D gene. This CDR3 comprises 16 residues. CDR1 is MGHRA and CDR2 is YSYEKL in the germline V gene. The ends were cut back, 0 bases at V and 2 bases at J, with 11 bases in the middle.

The J gene is TRBJ2-3, the V gene TRBV5-4; 10 bases line up with TRBD2. The ends lost 4 bases at V and 3 bases at J; junction bases unmatched: 11. Germline CDR1 is SGHNT and CDR2 is YYREEE (reference sequence). The length of the CDR3 is 17 residues. CDR3 amino acids: CASSPGEREGRTDTQYF. In nucleotides, the CDR3 is TGTGCCAGCAGCCCGGGGGAGCGGGAGGGCCGGACAGATACGCAGTATTTT. Looking up the rest from reference TRBV5-4 and TRBJ2-3 gives the full variable domain: ETGVTQSPTHLIKTRGQQVTLRCSSQSGHNTVSWYQQALGQGPQFIFQYYREEENGRGNFPPRFSGLQFPNYSSELNVNALELDDSALYLCASSPGEREGRTDTQYFGPGTRLTVL.

The chain couples TRBV6-5 to TRBJ1-1; perhaps TRBD1 as D (5 bases). Germline CDR1 and CDR2: MNHEY and SVGAGI. The ends were cut back, 11 bases at V and 4 bases at J, with 17 bases in the middle. The CDR3 consists of 13 residues. The CDR3 sequence: CAASGPGGTEAFF. The CDR3 DNA follows: TGTGCCGCCTCAGGTCCCGGGGGCACTGAAGCTTTCTTT.

The CDR3 region has the DNA TGTGCCATCAGATGGGACAGGGCAACTGAAGCTTTCTTT. Translating it yields CAIRWDRATEAFF. The chain recombines TRBV10-3 with TRBJ1-1, with TRBD1 matching 9 bases. Germline assignment: CDR1 ENHRY and CDR2 SYGVKD. V trimming: 6 bases; J trimming: 5 bases; junction bases outside the gene matches: 4. The CDR3 has 13 amino acids.

The chain is built from TRBV11-2 and TRBJ2-5; 7 positions match TRBD2. Germline lookup yields CDR1 SGHAT and CDR2 FQNNGV. The CDR3 contains 15 residues. V dropped 5 bases and J dropped 2; count of bases not matched to a gene: 8. The CDR3 DNA sequence: TGTGCCAGCAGCCTTCAGGGAGGGATACAAGAGACCCAGTACTTC. As protein: CASSLQGGIQETQYF.

This clone was counted once. The V call is TRBV9, the J call TRBJ1-1; a weak D match, TRBD1 (5 bases). The germline CDR1 and CDR2 sequences are SGDLS and YYNGEE. V was cut by 3 bases and J by 5 bases, with 17 bases left in between. This CDR3 comprises 15 residues. The CDR3 here is CASSGEAEGWTEAFF. The CDR3 bases are TGTGCCAGCAGCGGGGAGGCCGAGGGGTGGACTGAAGCTTTCTTT.

This clone was counted at least ten times. The chain is built from TRBV3-1 (or the pseudogene TRBV3-2) and TRBJ1-1; D remains unclear. The CDR3 extends over 12 amino acids. The germline gives CDR1 LGHDT, CDR2 YNNKEL (reference sequence). V was cut by 5 bases and J by 9 bases, with 13 bases left in between. CDR3 residues: CASSTDAGKAFF. Written as DNA, the CDR3 is TGTGCCAGCAGCACCGATGCAGGAAAAGCTTTCTTT.